This T cell receptor (beta chain) emerged from a study of blood T cell repertoires in COVID-19 (dated by TCRdb to the early 2020s). General notes on the study: Samples covering the acute and convalescent phases of COVID-19 were provided by collaborators in the United States, Italy and Spain. The prospective study material was composed of cDNA or gDNA derived from T cells, B-cell-depleted T cells, or PBMCs. The dataset comprised deeply sampled blood TCRbeta repertoires from subjects exposed to, actively infected with, or recovered from COVID-19. The sample metadata nearly always contained a de-identified subject ID, COVID-19 status, age in years and sex. The repertoires were released in a freely available public database intended as a resource for research on the immune response to SARS-CoV-2. Samples were obtained from the ongoing ImmuneRACE study (first 160 participants) and from over 1,000 subjects provided by 6 global collaborators. Where available, HLA class I and class II types were obtained from metadata supplied by the sample provider rather than from assay-based typing.

This clone was recorded once. This receptor's antigen is unknown. One base away there is no much larger clone; base qualities are not given. In the prospective study, participants were roughly 18 to 90 years old, resided in around 25 geographic areas of the United States, and were enrolled through a virtual design. Cohort assignment in the prospective study relied on participant-reported clinical history from a screening survey and a study questionnaire. Recovered participants in ImmuneRACE Cohort 3 were defined by two consecutive negative NP/OP PCR tests, clearance by a healthcare professional, or resolution of symptoms. In the prospective study, mobile phlebotomists collected whole blood, serum and a nasopharyngeal or oropharyngeal swab from each participant. Prospective study participants could optionally give additional blood draws and questionnaires over a roughly two-month period. Prospective study blood samples were shipped either frozen or at room temperature before DNA extraction.

TCRbeta CDR3 regions were amplified from genomic DNA by means of the immunoSEQ Assay, a bias-controlled multiplex PCR. On the authors' methods: The number of nucleated cells in each sample was estimated by amplification of reference gene primers within the assay. To quantify the absolute abundance of each unique TCRbeta CDR3 rearrangement, sequence reads were collapsed and filtered. For each sample, productive Simpson clonality was calculated as the square root of Simpson's diversity index across productive rearrangements. Drawn from immuneACCESS, this table holds only the in-frame rearrangements with V and J called that TCRdb kept. Clones are partly lost; checked studies trace under half to an unresolved V gene and leave the rest unexplained. From that table come the V and J calls and clone size; the DNA was used to work out D and trimming. Present in this sample are 150,000 to 250,000 clones, roughly 82% of which were seen just once. The ten largest make up 10% to 15% of the sample.

The investigation overall reported the following: The amount of clinical and demographic metadata varied by source and participant and was provided uncurated.

Sequenced input: PBMCs or T cells enriched from blood (not recorded which). The TCR was taken from a man aged 35 to 55 who had recovered from COVID-19.

In nucleotides, the sequence is TGTGCCATCAGTGGGGCCGCCATCACAGATACGCAGTATTTT. It codes for CAISGAAITDTQYF. The rearrangement combines TRBV10-3 with TRBJ2-3, with the D gene call left open. V and J are truncated by 4 bases and 2 bases respectively, leaving an intervening sequence of 10 bases. CDR1 and CDR2, per the germline V gene, are ENHRY and SYGVKD. Spanning cysteine to phenylalanine, the CDR3 consists of 14 amino acids. Just the 42-base CDR3 DNA is kept, in frame starting at base 1.